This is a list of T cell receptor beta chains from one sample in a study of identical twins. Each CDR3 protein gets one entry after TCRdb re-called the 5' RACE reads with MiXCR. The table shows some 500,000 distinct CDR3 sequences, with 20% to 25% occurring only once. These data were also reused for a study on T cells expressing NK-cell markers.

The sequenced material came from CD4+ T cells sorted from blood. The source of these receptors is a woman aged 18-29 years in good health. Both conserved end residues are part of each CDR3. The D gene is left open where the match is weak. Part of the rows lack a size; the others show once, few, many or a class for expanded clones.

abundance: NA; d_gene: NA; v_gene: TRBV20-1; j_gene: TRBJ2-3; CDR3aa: CSAAPRPPQDTQYF; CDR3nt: TGCAGTGCCGCCCCCAGACCCCCACAGGATACGCAGTATTTT
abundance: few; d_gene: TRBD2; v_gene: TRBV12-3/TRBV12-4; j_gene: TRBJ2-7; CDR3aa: CASSLALLAGAYEQYF; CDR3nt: TGTGCCAGCAGTTTAGCGCTACTAGCGGGTGCCTACGAGCAGTACTTC
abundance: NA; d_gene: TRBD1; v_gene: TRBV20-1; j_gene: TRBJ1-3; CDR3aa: CSALPDRATGNTIYF; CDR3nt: TGCAGTGCTCTACCGGACAGGGCAACTGGAAACACCATATATTTT
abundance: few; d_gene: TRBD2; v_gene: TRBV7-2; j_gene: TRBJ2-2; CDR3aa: CASSFPVAGGYSELFF; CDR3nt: TGTGCCAGCAGCTTTCCCGTAGCGGGAGGGTATTCGGAGCTGTTTTTT
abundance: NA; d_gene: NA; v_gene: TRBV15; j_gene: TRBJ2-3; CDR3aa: CATRAYGTDTQYF; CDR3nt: TGTGCCACCAGGGCCTACGGGACAGATACGCAGTATTTT
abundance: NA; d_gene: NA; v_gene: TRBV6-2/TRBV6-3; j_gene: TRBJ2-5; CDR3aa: CARSGGKETQYF; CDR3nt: TGTGCCAGATCTGGGGGGAAAGAGACCCAGTACTTC
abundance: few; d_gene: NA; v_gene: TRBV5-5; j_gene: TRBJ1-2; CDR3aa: CASSFLPVNYGYTF; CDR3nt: TGTGCCAGCAGCTTTTTACCGGTTAACTATGGCTACACCTTC
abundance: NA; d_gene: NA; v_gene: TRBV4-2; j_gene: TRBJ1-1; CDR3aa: CASSQVTRGRASF; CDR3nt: TGTGCCAGCAGCCAAGTAACAAGGGGCCGGGCTTCCTTT
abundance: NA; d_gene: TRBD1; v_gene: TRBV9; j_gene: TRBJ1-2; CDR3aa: CASSPRDRINYGYTF; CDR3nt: TGTGCCAGCAGCCCCCGGGACAGAATTAACTATGGCTACACCTTC
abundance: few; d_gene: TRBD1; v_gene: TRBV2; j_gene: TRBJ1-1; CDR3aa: CASSAGGNTEAFF; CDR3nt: TGTGCCAGCAGTGCAGGGGGTAACACTGAAGCTTTCTTT
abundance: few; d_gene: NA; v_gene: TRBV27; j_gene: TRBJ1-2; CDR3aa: CASRQGRDGYTF; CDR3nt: TGTGCCAGCAGACAGGGAAGGGATGGCTACACCTTC
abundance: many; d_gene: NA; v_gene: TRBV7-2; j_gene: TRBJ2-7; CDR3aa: CASSTGGGYEQYF; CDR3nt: TGTGCCAGCAGCACGGGGGGCGGGTACGAGCAGTACTTC
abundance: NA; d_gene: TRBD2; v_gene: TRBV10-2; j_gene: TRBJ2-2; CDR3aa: CASSGTSGTGELFF; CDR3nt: TGCGCCAGCAGCGGGACTAGCGGCACCGGGGAGCTGTTTTTT
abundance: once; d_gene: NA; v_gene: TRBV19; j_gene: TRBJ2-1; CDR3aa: CASSIVGISSYNEQFF; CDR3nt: TGTGCCAGTAGTATCGTCGGCATAAGCTCCTACAATGAGCAGTTCTTC
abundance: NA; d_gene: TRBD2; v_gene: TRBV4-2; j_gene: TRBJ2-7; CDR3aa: CASSQGAAGGLNEQYF; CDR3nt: TGTGCCAGCAGCCAAGGGGCAGCGGGGGGGCTAAACGAGCAGTACTTC
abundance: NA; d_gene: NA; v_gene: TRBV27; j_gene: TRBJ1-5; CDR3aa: CASSLYRPSYSNQPQHF; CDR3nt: TGTGCCAGCAGTTTATATCGCCCGTCTTATAGCAATCAGCCCCAGCATTTT
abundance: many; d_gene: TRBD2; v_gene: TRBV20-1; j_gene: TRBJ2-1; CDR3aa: CSASGGYNEQFF; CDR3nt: TGCAGTGCTAGCGGGGGGTACAATGAGCAGTTCTTC
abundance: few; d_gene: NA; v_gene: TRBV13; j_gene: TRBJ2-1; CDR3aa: CASSLGRAGPRGVPHYNEQFF; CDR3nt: TGTGCCAGCAGCTTAGGTAGGGCGGGACCCAGGGGTGTACCTCACTACAATGAGCAGTTCTTC
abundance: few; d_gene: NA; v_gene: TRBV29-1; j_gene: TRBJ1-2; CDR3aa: CSAGVNYGYTF; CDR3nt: TGCAGCGCCGGGGTAAACTATGGCTACACCTTC
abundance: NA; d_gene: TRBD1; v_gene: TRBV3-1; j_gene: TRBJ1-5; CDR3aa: CTSSSGTGGGIIGQPQHF; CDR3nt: TGTACCAGCAGTTCCGGGACAGGGGGCGGAATTATTGGTCAGCCCCAGCATTTT
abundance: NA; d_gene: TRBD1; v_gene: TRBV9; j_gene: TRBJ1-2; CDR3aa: CASSPDRGRRGYTF; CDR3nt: TGTGCCAGCAGCCCCGACAGGGGGCGACGGGGCTACACCTTC
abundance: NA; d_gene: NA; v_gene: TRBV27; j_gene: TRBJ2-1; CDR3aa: CASSLTLYNEQFF; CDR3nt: TGTGCCAGCAGTTTAACCCTATACAATGAGCAGTTCTTC
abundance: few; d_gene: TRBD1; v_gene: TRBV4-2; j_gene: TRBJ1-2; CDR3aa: CASSQDRTGGGYTF; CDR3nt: TGTGCCAGCAGCCAAGATAGGACAGGGGGTGGCTACACCTTC
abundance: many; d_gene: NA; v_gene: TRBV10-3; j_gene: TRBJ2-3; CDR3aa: CAISEAWADTQYF; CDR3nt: TGTGCCATCAGTGAGGCATGGGCAGATACGCAGTATTTT
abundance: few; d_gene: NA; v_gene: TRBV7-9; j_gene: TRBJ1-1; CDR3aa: CASSLWGSAEAFF; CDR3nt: TGTGCCAGCAGCTTATGGGGTAGCGCTGAAGCTTTCTTT